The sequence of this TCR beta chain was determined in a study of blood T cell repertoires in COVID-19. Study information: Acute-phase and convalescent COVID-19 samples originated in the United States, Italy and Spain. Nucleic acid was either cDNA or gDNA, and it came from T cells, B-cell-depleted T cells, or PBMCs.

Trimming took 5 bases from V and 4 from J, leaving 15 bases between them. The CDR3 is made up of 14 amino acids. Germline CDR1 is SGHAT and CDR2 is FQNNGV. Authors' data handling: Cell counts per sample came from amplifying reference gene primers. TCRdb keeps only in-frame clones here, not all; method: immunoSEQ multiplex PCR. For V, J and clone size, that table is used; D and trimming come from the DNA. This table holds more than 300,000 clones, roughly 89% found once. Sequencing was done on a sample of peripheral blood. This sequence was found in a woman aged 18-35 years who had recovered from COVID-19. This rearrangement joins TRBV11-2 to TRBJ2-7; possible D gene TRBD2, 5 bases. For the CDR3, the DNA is TGTGCCAGCAGCCACCCCTTCGGGGAGTACGAGCAGTACGTC. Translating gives CASSHPFGEYEQYV.